The clone carrying this TCR beta chain was picked up a small number of times. In each case, RNA was isolated and then reverse transcribed into cDNA as the sequencing template. Profiling relied on immunoSEQ multiplex PCR, and the TCRdb table lists in-frame clones only, not all of them. This table holds about 150,000 clones, over 45% found once. The sample comes from a study of CD8+ T cells in alopecia areata. V lost 6 bases and J 1 base, leaving 19 bases between the germline ends. Looked up from germline, CDR1 is SGHDT and CDR2 is YYEEEE. CDR3 length equals 16 residues. The clonotype was recovered from a human donor with alopecia areata. V and J are TRBV5-6 and TRBJ2-5; tentatively, D is TRBD1 or TRBD2 (6 bases each). Sample: CD4+ T cells sorted from blood. The CDR3 is CASNNAGQAFQETQYF. The CDR3, as DNA: TGTGCCAGCAATAATGCGGGACAAGCCTTCCAAGAGACCCAGTACTTC.